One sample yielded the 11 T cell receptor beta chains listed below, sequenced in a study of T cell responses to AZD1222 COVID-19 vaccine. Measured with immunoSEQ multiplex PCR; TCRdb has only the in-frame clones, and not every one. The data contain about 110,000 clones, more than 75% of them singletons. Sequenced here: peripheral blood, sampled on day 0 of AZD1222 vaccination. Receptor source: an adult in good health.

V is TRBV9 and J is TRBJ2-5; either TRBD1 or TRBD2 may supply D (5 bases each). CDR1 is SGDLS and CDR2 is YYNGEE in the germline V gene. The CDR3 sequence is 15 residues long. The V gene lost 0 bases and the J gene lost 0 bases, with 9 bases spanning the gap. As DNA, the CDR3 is TGTGCCAGCAGCGTAGGAGGGGTTTACCAAGAGACCCAGTACTTC. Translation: CASSVGGVYQETQYF.

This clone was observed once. The CDR3 spells CSVEPRQGSDTQYF. Written as DNA, the CDR3 is TGCAGCGTCGAACCGCGTCAGGGGTCAGATACGCAGTATTTT. The rearrangement joins TRBV29-1 to TRBJ2-3, with a weak D call TRBD1 (6 bases). Germline-derived CDR1 and CDR2 are SQVTM and ANQGSEA. Trimming took 6 bases from V and 4 from J, leaving 17 bases between them. The CDR3 is 14 residues long.

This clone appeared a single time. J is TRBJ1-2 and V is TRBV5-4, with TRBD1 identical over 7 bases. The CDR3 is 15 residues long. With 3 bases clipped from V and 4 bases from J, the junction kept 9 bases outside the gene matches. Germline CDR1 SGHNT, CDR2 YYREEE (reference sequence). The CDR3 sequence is CASSSYAGGSYGYTF. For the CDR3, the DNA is TGTGCCAGCAGCTCCTACGCAGGGGGGAGCTATGGCTACACCTTC.

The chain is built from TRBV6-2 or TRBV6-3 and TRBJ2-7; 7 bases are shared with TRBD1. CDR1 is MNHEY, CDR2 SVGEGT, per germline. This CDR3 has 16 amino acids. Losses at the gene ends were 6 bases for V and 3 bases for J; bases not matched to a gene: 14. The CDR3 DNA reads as TGTGCCAGCAGGCCTCAGGGGGTCTATCGAATCTACGAGCAGTACTTC. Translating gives CASRPQGVYRIYEQYF.

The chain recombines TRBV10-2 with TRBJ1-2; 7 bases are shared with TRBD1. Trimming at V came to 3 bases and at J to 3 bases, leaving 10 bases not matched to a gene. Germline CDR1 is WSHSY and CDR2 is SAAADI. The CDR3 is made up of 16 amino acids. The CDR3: CASSDTTGVFYYGYTF. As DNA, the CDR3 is TGCGCCAGCAGTGATACAACAGGGGTGTTTTACTATGGCTACACCTTC.

CDR3 protein: CASSPDRVEQPQHF. The CDR3 coding sequence is TGTGCCAGCAGCCCGGACAGGGTTGAACAGCCCCAGCATTTT. V gene TRBV7-2 combines with J gene TRBJ1-5; 8 nucleotides line up with TRBD1. Germline values: CDR1 SGHTA, CDR2 FQGNSA. J lost 7 bases, V lost 5 bases, and 7 bases had no gene match. This CDR3 is built from 14 residues.

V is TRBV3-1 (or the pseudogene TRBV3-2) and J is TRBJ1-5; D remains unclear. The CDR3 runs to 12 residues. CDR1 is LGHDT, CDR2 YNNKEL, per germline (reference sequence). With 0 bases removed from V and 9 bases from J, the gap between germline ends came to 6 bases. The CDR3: CASSQEDRPQHF. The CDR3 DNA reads TGTGCCAGCAGCCAAGAAGACCGGCCCCAGCATTTT.

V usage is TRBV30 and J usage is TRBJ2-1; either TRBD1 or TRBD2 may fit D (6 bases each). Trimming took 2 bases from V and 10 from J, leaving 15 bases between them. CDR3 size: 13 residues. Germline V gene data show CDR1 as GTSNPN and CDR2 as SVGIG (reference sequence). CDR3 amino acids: CAWSRGGPEEQFF. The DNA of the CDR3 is TGTGCCTGGAGTAGAGGGGGGCCAGAGGAGCAGTTCTTC.

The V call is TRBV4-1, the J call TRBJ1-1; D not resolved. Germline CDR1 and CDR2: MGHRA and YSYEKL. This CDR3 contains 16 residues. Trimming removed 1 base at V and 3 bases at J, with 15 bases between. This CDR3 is CASSQVNLVIHTEAFF. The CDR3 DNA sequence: TGCGCCAGCAGCCAAGTTAATCTGGTAATCCACACTGAAGCTTTCTTT.

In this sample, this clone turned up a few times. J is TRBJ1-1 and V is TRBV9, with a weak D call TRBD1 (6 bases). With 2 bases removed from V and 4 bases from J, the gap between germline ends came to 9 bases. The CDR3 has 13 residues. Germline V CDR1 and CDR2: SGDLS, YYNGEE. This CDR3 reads CASSVSGATEAFF. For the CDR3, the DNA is TGTGCCAGCAGCGTTTCGGGGGCCACTGAAGCTTTCTTT.

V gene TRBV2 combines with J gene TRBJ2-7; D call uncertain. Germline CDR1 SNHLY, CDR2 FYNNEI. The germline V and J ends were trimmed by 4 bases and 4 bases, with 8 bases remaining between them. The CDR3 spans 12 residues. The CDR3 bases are TGTGCCAGCAGTGTGTTAGCTTACGAGCAGTACTTC. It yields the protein CASSVLAYEQYF. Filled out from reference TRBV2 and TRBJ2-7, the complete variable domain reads EPEVTQTPSHQVTQMGQEVILRCVPISNHLYFYWYRQILGQKVEFLVSFYNNEISEKSEIFDDQFSVERPDGSNFTLKIRSTKLEDSAMYFCASSVLAYEQYFGPGTRLTVT.